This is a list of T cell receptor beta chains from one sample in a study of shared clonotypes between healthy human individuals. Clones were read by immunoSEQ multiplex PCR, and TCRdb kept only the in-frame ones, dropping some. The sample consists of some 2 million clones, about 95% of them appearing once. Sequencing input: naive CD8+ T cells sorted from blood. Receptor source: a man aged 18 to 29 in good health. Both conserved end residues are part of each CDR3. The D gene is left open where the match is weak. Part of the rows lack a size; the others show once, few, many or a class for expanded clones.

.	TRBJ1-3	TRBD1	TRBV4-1	TGCGCCAGCAGCCAAGGCGGGACAGTTTACTCTGGAAACACCATATATTTT	CASSQGGTVYSGNTIYF
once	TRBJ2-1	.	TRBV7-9	TGTGCCAGCAGCTTATTGGGGGGGCAGGATGAGCAGTTCTTC	CASSLLGGQDEQFF
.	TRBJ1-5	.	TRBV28	TGTGCCAGCAGTTTGGAGGATCAGCCCCAGCATTTT	CASSLEDQPQHF
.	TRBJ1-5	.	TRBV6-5	TGTGCCAGCAGTTACTCGTCCGGCCAGCCCCAGCATTTT	CASSYSSGQPQHF
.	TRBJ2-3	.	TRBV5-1	TGCGCCAGCACCGGGACCCGAAGCACAGATACGCAGTATTTT	CASTGTRSTDTQYF
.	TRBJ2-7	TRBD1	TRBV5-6	TGTGCCAGCCGGGACAGGCACTCCTACGAGCAGTACTTC	CASRDRHSYEQYF
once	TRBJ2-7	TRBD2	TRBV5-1	TGCGCCAGCAGCACCGGACTAGCGGGAGCAAGGGAGCAGTACTTC	CASSTGLAGAREQYF
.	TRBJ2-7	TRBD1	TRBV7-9	TGTGCCAGCAGCCCACCGGGACAGGGACTTGGCGAGCAGTACTTC	CASSPPGQGLGEQYF
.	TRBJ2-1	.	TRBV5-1	TGCGCCAGCAGCTTGGCCCCACGCGGGGTAATGGGTGATGAGCAGTTCTTC	CASSLAPRGVMGDEQFF
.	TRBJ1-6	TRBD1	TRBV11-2	TGTGCCAGCAGCCAAGGGACAGCCTCCTATAATTCACCCCTCCACTTT	CASSQGTASYNSPLHF
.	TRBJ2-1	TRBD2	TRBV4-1	TGCGCCAGCAGCCCCGGACTAGCGGGAGGGCAGGGGGACAATGAGCAGTTCTTC	CASSPGLAGGQGDNEQFF
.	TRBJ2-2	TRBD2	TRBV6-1	TGTGCCAGCAGTGCAGGACTAGCGGGAGGTTTCGGGGAGCTGTTTTTT	CASSAGLAGGFGELFF
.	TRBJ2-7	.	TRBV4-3	TGCGCCAGCAGCCAAGGCAGTGGGACAAGCTCCTACGAGCAGTACTTC	CASSQGSGTSSYEQYF
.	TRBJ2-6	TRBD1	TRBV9	TGTGCCAGCAGCGAGTGGGACAGTTCCTACAACGTCCTGACTTTC	CASSEWDSSYNVLTF
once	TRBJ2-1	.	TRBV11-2	TGTGCCAGCAGCCCTAGCCCCGGAACCGACAATGAGCAGTTCTTC	CASSPSPGTDNEQFF
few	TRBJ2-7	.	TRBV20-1	TGCAGTGCTAGACAGGCCTACGAGCAGTACTTC	CSARQAYEQYF
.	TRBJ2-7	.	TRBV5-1	TGCGCCAGCAGCTGGGGTAGTGACGAGCAGTACTTC	CASSWGSDEQYF
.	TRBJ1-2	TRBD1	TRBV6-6	TGTGCCAGCATCTCAATCGACAGGGGGACCACCTTC	CASISIDRGTTF
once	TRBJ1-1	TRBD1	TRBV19	TGTGCCAGTAGCCCCGGGACAGCCGAAGCTTTCTTT	CASSPGTAEAFF
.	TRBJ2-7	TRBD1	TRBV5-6	TGTGCCAGCAGCTTGGCCAGGGACAGGGCGATCTACGAGCAGTACTTC	CASSLARDRAIYEQYF
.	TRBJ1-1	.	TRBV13	TGTGCCAGCAGCCCACGGGGGGTCATGAACACTGAAGCTTTCTTT	CASSPRGVMNTEAFF
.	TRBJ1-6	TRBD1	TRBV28	TGTGCCAGCAGTTTTTTTAACAGGGGGCTCCCCTTCTCCTATAATTCACCCCTCCACTTT	CASSFFNRGLPFSYNSPLHF